A single sample is the source of the 8 T cell receptor beta chains below, sequenced in a study of blood T cell repertoires in COVID-19. Clones were read by immunoSEQ multiplex PCR, and TCRdb kept only the in-frame ones, dropping some. Of about 400,000 clones in the sample, 87% were seen once. Specimen: PBMCs or T cells enriched from blood (not recorded which). The receptor set was obtained from a woman in her forties or fifties who had recovered from COVID-19.

This chain connects TRBV4-1 to TRBJ1-1; perhaps TRBD1 as D (5 bases). CDR3 length: 14 amino acids. Germline values: CDR1 MGHRA, CDR2 YSYEKL. V was trimmed by 4 bases and J by 1 base, leaving 10 bases between them. The DNA for the CDR3 is TGCGCCAGCAGCCTGCGGGGGGGGAACACTGAAGCTTTCTTT. It encodes CASSLRGGNTEAFF.

This clone appeared once. This chain links TRBV2 with TRBJ1-1, with 9 bases that match TRBD1. The germline V gene has CDR1 SNHLY and CDR2 FYNNEI. The CDR3 length is 17 residues. V lost 4 bases and J lost 5; bases outside the gene matches: 14. CDR3 sequence: CASSGTGDVTNRTEAFF. The CDR3 coding sequence is TGTGCCAGCAGTGGGACAGGGGATGTGACGAATAGGACTGAAGCTTTCTTT.

The chain uses TRBV5-1 and TRBJ2-2; D possibly corresponds to TRBD1 (5 bases). V gave up 4 bases and J gave up 8 bases, with 18 bases separating them. Germline V gene data show CDR1 as SGHRS and CDR2 as YFSETQ. There are 15 residues in the CDR3. As DNA, the CDR3 is TGCGCCAGCAGCGAAGACAGATTCTTACCTGGGGAGCTGTTTTTT. Translating it yields CASSEDRFLPGELFF. Full variable domain (remainder filled in from reference TRBV5-1 and TRBJ2-2): KAGVTQTPRYLIKTRGQQVTLSCSPISGHRSVSWYQQTPGQGLQFLFEYFSETQRNKGNFPGRFSGRQFSNSRSEMNVSTLELGDSALYLCASSEDRFLPGELFFGEGSRLTVL.

This chain joins TRBV4-1 and TRBJ1-4, with 9 positions matching TRBD1. CDR1 and CDR2 from the germline V gene are MGHRA and YSYEKL. V was clipped by 1 base and J by 5 bases; unmatched bases: 2. The CDR3 runs to 15 residues. The CDR3 DNA follows: TGCGCCAGCAGCCAAGTACAGGGGGCAAATGAAAAACTGTTTTTT. Amino acid sequence: CASSQVQGANEKLFF.

The rearrangement links TRBV3-1 (or the pseudogene TRBV3-2) to TRBJ1-2; the match to TRBD1 covers 9 bases. The germline V gene has CDR1 LGHDT and CDR2 YNNKEL (reference sequence). Trimming took 1 base from V and 4 from J; bases not matched to a gene: 4. The CDR3 is 15 amino acids. In DNA, the CDR3 is TGTGCCAGCAGCCAAGTGGGACAGGGCACCTATGGCTACACCTTC. This codes for CASSQVGQGTYGYTF.

The chain carries TRBV20-1 and TRBJ1-1; 8 bases match TRBD1. With V trimmed by 3 bases and J by 7 bases, 13 bases remained unmatched. The CDR3 has 15 residues. In germline, CDR1 is DFQATT, CDR2 SNEGSKA (reference sequence). The CDR3 nucleotides are TGCAGTGCTAGTGGTTTTCGGGACAGGAAAGATGAAGCTTTCTTT. Encoded protein: CSASGFRDRKDEAFF.

The chain employs TRBV7-9 and TRBJ2-2; the match to TRBD1 covers 8 bases. The CDR3 contains 15 residues. In germline, CDR1 is SEHNR, CDR2 FQNEAQ (reference sequence). Trimming at V came to 6 bases and at J to 3 bases, leaving 6 bases not matched to a gene. The CDR3 bases are TGTGCCAGCAGAGAAACAGGGGGTGACACCGGGGAGCTGTTTTTT. Protein: CASRETGGDTGELFF. Full variable domain (missing parts from reference TRBV7-9 and TRBJ2-2): DTGVSQNPRHKITKRGQNVTFRCDPISEHNRLYWYRQTLGQGPEFLTYFQNEAQLEKSRLLSDRFSAERPKGSFSTLEIQRTEQGDSAMYLCASRETGGDTGELFFGEGSRLTVL.

V usage is TRBV5-1 and J usage is TRBJ1-1; D may be TRBD1 (6 bases). The V end lost 0 bases, the J end lost 1 base, and 10 bases lay between the germline ends. Germline V CDR1 and CDR2: SGHRS, YFSETQ. The CDR3 is made up of 15 amino acids. The CDR3 DNA reads as TGCGCCAGCAGCTTGGAGGACAGCGGGAACACTGAAGCTTTCTTT. Encoded protein: CASSLEDSGNTEAFF.